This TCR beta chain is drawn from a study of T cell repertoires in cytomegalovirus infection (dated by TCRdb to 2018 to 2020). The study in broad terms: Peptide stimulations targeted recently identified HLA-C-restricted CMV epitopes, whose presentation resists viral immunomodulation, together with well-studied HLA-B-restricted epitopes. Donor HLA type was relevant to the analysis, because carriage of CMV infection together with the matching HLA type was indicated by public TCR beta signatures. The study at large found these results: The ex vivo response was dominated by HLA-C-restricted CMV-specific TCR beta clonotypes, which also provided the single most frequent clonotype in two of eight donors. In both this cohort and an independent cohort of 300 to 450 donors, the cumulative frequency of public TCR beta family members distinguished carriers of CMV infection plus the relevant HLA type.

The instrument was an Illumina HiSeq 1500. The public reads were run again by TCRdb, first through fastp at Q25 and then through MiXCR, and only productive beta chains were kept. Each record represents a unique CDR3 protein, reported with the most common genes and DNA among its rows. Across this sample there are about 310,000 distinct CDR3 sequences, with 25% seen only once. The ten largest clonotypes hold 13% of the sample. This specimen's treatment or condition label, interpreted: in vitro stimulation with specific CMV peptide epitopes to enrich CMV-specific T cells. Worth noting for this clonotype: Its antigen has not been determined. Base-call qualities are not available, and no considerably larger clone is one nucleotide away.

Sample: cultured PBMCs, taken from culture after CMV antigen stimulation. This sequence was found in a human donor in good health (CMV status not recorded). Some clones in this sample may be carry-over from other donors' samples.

The nucleotide sequence reads TGCGCCAGCAGCCAAGTTAGAGGTGTGGAGACCCAGTACTTC. Translated, it reads CASSQVRGVETQYF. The chain is made from TRBV4-1 and TRBJ2-5, with the D gene not confidently named. Reading from cysteine to phenylalanine, the CDR3 counts 14 amino acids. Of the read, only the CDR3 DNA is kept; its 42 bases are in frame from base 1. V loses 1 base, J loses 5 bases, and the germline ends lie 11 bases apart. The germline V gene sets CDR1 to MGHRA and CDR2 to YSYEKL.